These 24 T cell receptor beta chains were sequenced from one sample in a study of blood T cell repertoires in COVID-19. Assay used: immunoSEQ multiplex PCR; TCRdb lists only in-frame clones, some missing. The sample has about 190,000 clones; 70% to 90% are singletons. Sequencing was carried out using peripheral blood. The receptor set was obtained from a human donor in a cohort sampled during active COVID-19.

The rearrangement joins TRBV5-1 to TRBJ2-2; 9 bases match TRBD1. Germline V lookup: CDR1 SGHRS, CDR2 YFSETQ. V was clipped by 2 bases and J by 1 base; unmatched bases: 9. This CDR3 region has 18 residues. CDR3 in amino acids: CASSLIPGTGLNTGELFF. As DNA, the CDR3 is TGCGCCAGCAGCTTAATCCCCGGGACAGGGCTGAACACCGGGGAGCTGTTTTTT. The complete variable domain, with remaining parts taken from reference TRBV5-1 and TRBJ2-2, reads KAGVTQTPRYLIKTRGQQVTLSCSPISGHRSVSWYQQTPGQGLQFLFEYFSETQRNKGNFPGRFSGRQFSNSRSEMNVSTLELGDSALYLCASSLIPGTGLNTGELFFGEGSRLTVL.

DNA of the CDR3: TGTGCCTGGAGGACAGGGGGCAACTCACTGGGTGAAGCTTTCTTT. Its protein is CAWRTGGNSLGEAFF. V gene TRBV30 combines with J gene TRBJ1-1, with 10 bases fitting TRBD1. Trimming took 3 bases from V and 7 from J; bases not matched to a gene: 11. The CDR3 is 15 amino acids. Germline lookup yields CDR1 GTSNPN and CDR2 SVGIG (reference sequence).

The chain joins TRBV6-6 to TRBJ1-1, with 8 bases that match TRBD1. V lost 5 bases to trimming and J lost 4 bases; unmatched junction nucleotides: 21. CDR1 is MNHNY and CDR2 is SVGAGI in the germline V gene (reference sequence). The CDR3 runs to 19 residues. CDR3 nucleotide sequence: TGTGCCAGCAGTCCGCCGCGGCGGCAGGGGGCGCTCAGTGTCACTGAAGCTTTCTTT. Its protein product is CASSPPRRQGALSVTEAFF.

The CDR3 DNA reads TGCGCCAGCAGCTTATCCTTCGGTCAGCCCCAGCATTTT. This gives the protein CASSLSFGQPQHF. The chain joins TRBV5-1 to TRBJ1-5, with D unclear. V shed 2 bases and J shed 6 bases, with 9 bases lying between them. The CDR3 has 13 residues. Per germline, CDR1 SGHRS and CDR2 YFSETQ.

The J gene is TRBJ2-1, the V gene TRBV11-2, with TRBD1 matching over 8 bases. The CDR3 has 15 amino acids. Germline V gene sequence: CDR1 SGHAT, CDR2 FQNNGV. V lost 6 bases to trimming and J lost 4 bases; unmatched junction nucleotides: 8. The CDR3 reads CASSSRDRLYNEQFF. The DNA of the CDR3 is TGTGCCAGCAGTTCCCGGGACAGGCTTTACAATGAGCAGTTCTTC. Together with reference TRBV11-2 and TRBJ2-1, the CDR3 gives the full variable domain: EAGVAQSPRYKIIEKRQSVAFWCNPISGHATLYWYQQILGQGPKLLIQFQNNGVVDDSQLPKDRFSAERLKGVDSTLKIQPAKLEDSAVYLCASSSRDRLYNEQFFGPGTRLTVL.

The CDR3 region is CASSQVVGTSGYNEQFF. CDR3 in DNA: TGTGCCAGCAGCCAGGTGGTAGGAACTAGCGGCTACAATGAGCAGTTCTTC. V is TRBV14 and J is TRBJ2-1; 8 bases map to TRBD2. V lost 3 bases and J lost 3; bases outside the gene matches: 10. The length of the CDR3 is 17 residues. Germline-derived CDR1 and CDR2 are SGHDN and FVKESK.

A single count supports this clone. This rearrangement joins TRBV6-5 to TRBJ2-1, with 11 bases lining up with TRBD2. From germline, CDR1 is MNHEY and CDR2 SVGAGI. After removal of 4 bases from V and 9 bases from J, the junction contained 8 bases not matched to a gene. The CDR3 covers 15 residues. DNA for the CDR3: TGTGCCAGCAGTTCAAATAGCGGGGGGGCCAGTGAGCAGTTCTTC. Protein sequence: CASSSNSGGASEQFF.

The chain joins TRBV25-1 to TRBJ2-5, with D perhaps TRBD2 (6 bases). Trimming pared 6 bases from V and 4 bases from J, leaving 21 bases between. The germline V gene has CDR1 MGHDK and CDR2 SYGVNS. The CDR3 is 16 amino acids. CDR3 loop: CASSPRAGKGLETQYF. The CDR3 bases are TGTGCCAGCAGCCCAAGGGCGGGAAAGGGGCTAGAGACCCAGTACTTC.

The rearrangement joins TRBV19 to TRBJ2-6; tentative D call: TRBD1 (6 bases). The germline V gene encodes CDR1 LNHDA and CDR2 SQIVND (reference sequence). The CDR3 length is 18 residues. V gave up 3 bases and J gave up 0 bases, with 15 bases separating them. Here the CDR3 DNA reads TGTGCCAGTAGTATGTTGTCGGCCAGGGGCTCTGGGGCCAACGTCCTGACTTTC. Translated, it gives CASSMLSARGSGANVLTF.

This chain joins TRBV4-3 and TRBJ2-7; the match to TRBD2 covers 10 bases. With 4 bases clipped from V and 2 bases from J, the junction kept 5 bases outside the gene matches. This CDR3 spans 15 amino acids. CDR1 is LGHNA, CDR2 YSLEER, per germline. The CDR3 is CASSPRLAGAYEQYF. The CDR3 bases are TGCGCCAGCAGCCCACGCCTAGCGGGGGCCTACGAGCAGTACTTC.

The chain uses TRBV19 and TRBJ1-5; the D is unclear. V gave up 1 base and J gave up 4 bases, with 8 bases separating them. Germline assignment: CDR1 LNHDA and CDR2 SQIVND (reference sequence). The CDR3 spans 14 residues. This chain's CDR3 is CASSIGASNQPQHF. The CDR3 DNA follows: TGTGCCAGTAGTATAGGGGCATCAAATCAGCCCCAGCATTTT. The full variable domain, rest sourced from reference TRBV19 and TRBJ1-5, is DGGITQSPKYLFRKEGQNVTLSCEQNLNHDAMYWYRQDPGQGLRLIYYSQIVNDFQKGDIAEGYSVSREKKESFPLTVTSAQKNPTAFYLCASSIGASNQPQHFGDGTRLSIL.

In this sample, this clone turned up once. V usage is TRBV6-5 and J usage is TRBJ2-7, with 12 bases aligning to TRBD2. J lost 1 base, V lost 7 bases, and 5 bases had no gene match. Looked up from germline, CDR1 is MNHEY and CDR2 is SVGAGI. The CDR3 spans 15 residues. CDR3 sequence (DNA): TGTGCCAGCAACTCACTAGCGGGGGGTTCCTACGAGCAGTACTTC. Its translation is CASNSLAGGSYEQYF.

V usage is TRBV7-2 and J usage is TRBJ1-3; D is ambiguous. The CDR3 loop spans 15 amino acids. V gave up 2 bases and J gave up 4 bases, with 12 bases separating them. Germline-derived CDR1 and CDR2 are SGHTA and FQGNSA. CDR3 sequence: CASSLLGALGNTIYF. In DNA, the CDR3 is TGTGCCAGCAGCTTATTGGGAGCACTCGGAAACACCATATATTTT.

The V gene is TRBV12-5, the J gene TRBJ2-2; D remains unclear. Trimming stripped 5 bases from V and 8 bases from J, with 12 bases between. The CDR3 sequence is 13 residues long. Germline CDR1 LGHNT, CDR2 FRNRAP. The CDR3 reads CASGREPRGELFF. The DNA of the CDR3 is TGTGCTAGTGGTCGCGAACCGAGGGGGGAGCTGTTTTTT.

The genes are TRBV21-1 and TRBJ2-1; TRBD1, the table's D call, was not compared with the DNA. TRBV21-1 is recorded as a pseudogene. CDR3 size: 13 residues. CDR3 sequence reads: CASSKVQINEQFF. The CDR3 nucleotides read TGTGCCAGCAGCAAAGTACAAATCAATGAGCAGTTCTTC.

This clone has a single count. CDR3 sequence reads: CASKESGHGYGYTF. CDR3 sequence (DNA): TGTGCCAGCAAGGAATCAGGGCACGGCTATGGCTACACCTTC. This chain joins TRBV2 and TRBJ1-2; a weak D match, TRBD1 (5 bases). V shed 7 bases and J shed 4 bases, with 16 bases lying between them. Germline loops: CDR1 SNHLY, CDR2 FYNNEI. The CDR3 extends over 14 amino acids.

V and J are TRBV18 and TRBJ2-7; 11 bases are a match to TRBD2. Germline CDR1 and CDR2: KGHSH and LQKENI. J was trimmed by 0 bases and V by 5 bases; bases with no gene match: 3. CDR3 length equals 15 residues. In DNA, the CDR3 is TGTGCCAGCTCATACGGACTAGCGGGCTCCTACGAGCAGTACTTC. It yields the protein CASSYGLAGSYEQYF.

V gene TRBV7-6 combines with J gene TRBJ1-3; D possibly corresponds to TRBD1 (5 bases). The V gene lost 1 base and the J gene lost 0 bases, with 13 bases spanning the gap. The length of the CDR3 is 17 residues. Germline V gives CDR1 SGHVS, CDR2 FNYEAQ. The CDR3 sequence: CASSLGSGTISGNTIYF. DNA for the CDR3: TGTGCCAGCAGCTTAGGATCCGGGACTATCTCTGGAAACACCATATATTTT.

This chain links TRBV7-2 with TRBJ1-2; 11 bases line up with TRBD1. CDR1 SGHTA and CDR2 FQGNSA come from the germline V gene. The CDR3 totals 17 residues. The V gene end was trimmed by 1 base and the J gene end by 5 bases; junction bases not matched to a gene: 9. CDR3 loop: CASSLGDQGTGGYGYTF. The CDR3 DNA follows: TGTGCCAGCAGCTTAGGGGACCAGGGGACAGGGGGATATGGCTACACCTTC.

DNA of the CDR3: TGCGCCAGCAGCCGAGGACAGGGGAGCACAGATACGCAGTATTTT. Protein sequence: CASSRGQGSTDTQYF. This chain links TRBV5-1 with TRBJ2-3; TRBD1 aligns across 9 bases. Trimming took 4 bases from V and 0 from J; bases not matched to a gene: 3. The germline V gene has CDR1 SGHRS and CDR2 YFSETQ. The CDR3 consists of 15 residues. The variable domain in full, with the rest retrieved from reference TRBV5-1 and TRBJ2-3, is KAGVTQTPRYLIKTRGQQVTLSCSPISGHRSVSWYQQTPGQGLQFLFEYFSETQRNKGNFPGRFSGRQFSNSRSEMNVSTLELGDSALYLCASSRGQGSTDTQYFGPGTRLTVL.

V and J are TRBV27 and TRBJ1-2, with 7 bases lining up with TRBD1. Germline CDR1 and CDR2: MNHEY and SMNVEV (reference sequence). V lost 8 bases to trimming and J lost 4 bases; unmatched junction nucleotides: 7. This CDR3 has 13 residues. CDR3 sequence (DNA): TGTGCCAGCCACAGACAGGGCGGCTATGGCTACACCTTC. It yields the protein CASHRQGGYGYTF.

The V and J genes are TRBV28 and TRBJ2-5, with D possibly TRBD2 on 5 matching bases. Trimming removed 8 bases at V and 2 bases at J, with 21 bases between. Germline V lookup: CDR1 MDHEN, CDR2 SYDVKM. The CDR3 sequence is 16 residues long. CDR3 DNA: TGTGCCAGCGGGCGAGGGAGCGCTAAAAGTCAAGAGACCCAGTACTTC. This encodes CASGRGSAKSQETQYF.

The CDR3, as DNA: TGCGCCAGCAGCGCAGGGCCGGGACAGGGAATCCATGAGCAGTTCTTC. It translates to CASSAGPGQGIHEQFF. V gene TRBV5-1 combines with J gene TRBJ2-1; 9 nucleotides agree with TRBD1. CDR3 length equals 16 residues. The V and J ends lost 4 bases and 8 bases, in that order; junction bases with no gene match: 13. CDR1 and CDR2 from the germline V gene are SGHRS and YFSETQ.

J is TRBJ2-1 and V is TRBV14; D perhaps matches TRBD1 (5 bases). Trimming removed 0 bases at V and 5 bases at J, with 14 bases between. CDR3 length equals 16 residues. CDR1 is SGHDN and CDR2 is FVKESK in the germline V gene. The CDR3 DNA sequence: TGTGCCAGCAGCCAAGATTCCAGGGAAGTTAACAATGAGCAGTTCTTC. It translates to CASSQDSREVNNEQFF.